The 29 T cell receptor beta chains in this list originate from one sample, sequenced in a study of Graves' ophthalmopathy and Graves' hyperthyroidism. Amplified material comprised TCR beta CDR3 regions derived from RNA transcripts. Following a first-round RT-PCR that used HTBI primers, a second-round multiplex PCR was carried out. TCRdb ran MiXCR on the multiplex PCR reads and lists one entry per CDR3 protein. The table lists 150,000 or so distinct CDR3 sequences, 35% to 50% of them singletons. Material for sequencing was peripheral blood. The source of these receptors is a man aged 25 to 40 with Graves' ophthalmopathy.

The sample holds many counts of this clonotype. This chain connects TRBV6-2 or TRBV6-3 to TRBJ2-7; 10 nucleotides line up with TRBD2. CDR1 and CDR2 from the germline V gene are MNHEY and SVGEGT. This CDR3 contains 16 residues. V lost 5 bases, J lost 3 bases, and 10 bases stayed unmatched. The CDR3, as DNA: TGTGCCAGCAGTACGGGTGGGGCTAGCGGGAGCTACGAGCAGTACTTC. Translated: CASSTGGASGSYEQYF.

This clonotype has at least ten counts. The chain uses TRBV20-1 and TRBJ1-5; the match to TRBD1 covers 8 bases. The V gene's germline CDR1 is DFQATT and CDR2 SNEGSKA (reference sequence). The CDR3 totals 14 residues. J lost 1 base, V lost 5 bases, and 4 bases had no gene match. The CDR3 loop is CSAATGGSNQPQHF. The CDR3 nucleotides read TGCAGTGCTGCCACAGGGGGAAGCAATCAGCCCCAGCATTTT.

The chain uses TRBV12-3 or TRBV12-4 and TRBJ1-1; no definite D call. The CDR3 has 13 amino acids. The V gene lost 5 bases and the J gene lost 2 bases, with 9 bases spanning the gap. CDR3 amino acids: CASSEKTNTEAFF. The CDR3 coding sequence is TGTGCCAGCAGTGAAAAAACAAACACTGAAGCTTTCTTT.

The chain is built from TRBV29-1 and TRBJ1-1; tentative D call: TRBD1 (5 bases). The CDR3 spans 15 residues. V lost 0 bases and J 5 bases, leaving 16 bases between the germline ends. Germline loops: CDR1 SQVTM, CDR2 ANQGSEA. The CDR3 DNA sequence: TGCAGCGTTGAAGAGGGGCGGAATAGCGGTACTGAAGCTTTCTTT. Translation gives CSVEEGRNSGTEAFF.

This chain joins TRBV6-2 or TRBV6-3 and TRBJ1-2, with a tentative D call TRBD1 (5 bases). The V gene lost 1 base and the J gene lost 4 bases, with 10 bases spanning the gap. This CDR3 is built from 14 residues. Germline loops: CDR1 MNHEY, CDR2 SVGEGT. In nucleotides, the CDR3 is TGTGCCAGCAGTTACTTCTCCGGGACCTATGGCTACACCTTC. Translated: CASSYFSGTYGYTF.

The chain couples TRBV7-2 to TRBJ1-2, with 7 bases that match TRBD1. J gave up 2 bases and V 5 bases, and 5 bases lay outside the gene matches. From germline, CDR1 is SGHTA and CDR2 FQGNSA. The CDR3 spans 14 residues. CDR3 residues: CASSVRGRNYGYTF. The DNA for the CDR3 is TGTGCCAGCAGCGTCAGGGGGAGGAACTATGGCTACACCTTC.

The DNA of the CDR3 is TGTGCCAGCAGTTTATCTGGGGCTCGCGGCTACACCTTC. Amino acid sequence: CASSLSGARGYTF. The genes are TRBV27 and TRBJ1-2; D may be TRBD1 (5 bases). The CDR3 spans 13 residues. In germline, CDR1 is MNHEY, CDR2 SMNVEV (reference sequence). The V end was cut by 0 bases, the J end by 8 bases, with 10 bases between.

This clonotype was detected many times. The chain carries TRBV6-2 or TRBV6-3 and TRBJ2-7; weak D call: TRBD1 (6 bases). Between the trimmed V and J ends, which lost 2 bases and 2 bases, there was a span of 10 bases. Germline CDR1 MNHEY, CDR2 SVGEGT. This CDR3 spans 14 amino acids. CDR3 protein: CASSYAGTTYEQYF. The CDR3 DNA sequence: TGTGCCAGCAGTTACGCCGGGACAACCTACGAGCAGTACTTC.

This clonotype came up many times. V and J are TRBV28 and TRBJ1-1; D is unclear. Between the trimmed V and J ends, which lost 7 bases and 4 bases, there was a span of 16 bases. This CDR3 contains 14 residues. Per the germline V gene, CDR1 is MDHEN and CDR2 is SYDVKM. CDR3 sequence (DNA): TGTGCCAGCATCGAATTCATAAAAGGCACTGAAGCTTTCTTT. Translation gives CASIEFIKGTEAFF.

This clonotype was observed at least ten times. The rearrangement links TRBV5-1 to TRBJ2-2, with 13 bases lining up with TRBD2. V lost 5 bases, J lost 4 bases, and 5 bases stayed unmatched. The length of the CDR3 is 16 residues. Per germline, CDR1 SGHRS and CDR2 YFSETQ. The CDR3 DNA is TGCGCCAGCAGAACTGGGACTAGCGGGATCACCGGGGAGCTGTTTTTT. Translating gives CASRTGTSGITGELFF. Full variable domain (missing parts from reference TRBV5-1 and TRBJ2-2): KAGVTQTPRYLIKTRGQQVTLSCSPISGHRSVSWYQQTPGQGLQFLFEYFSETQRNKGNFPGRFSGRQFSNSRSEMNVSTLELGDSALYLCASRTGTSGITGELFFGEGSRLTVL.

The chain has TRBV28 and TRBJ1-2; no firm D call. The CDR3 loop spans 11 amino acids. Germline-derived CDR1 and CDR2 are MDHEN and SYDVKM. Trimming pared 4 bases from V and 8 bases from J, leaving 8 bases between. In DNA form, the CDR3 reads TGTGCCAGCAGTTCCCGATCAGGCTACACCTTC. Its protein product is CASSSRSGYTF.

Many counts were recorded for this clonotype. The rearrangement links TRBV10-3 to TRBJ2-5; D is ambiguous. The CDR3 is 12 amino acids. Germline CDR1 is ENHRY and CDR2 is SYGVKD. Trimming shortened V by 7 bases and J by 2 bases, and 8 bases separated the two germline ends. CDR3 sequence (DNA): TGTGCCATCACTTCAGATCAAGAGACCCAGTACTTC. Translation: CAITSDQETQYF.

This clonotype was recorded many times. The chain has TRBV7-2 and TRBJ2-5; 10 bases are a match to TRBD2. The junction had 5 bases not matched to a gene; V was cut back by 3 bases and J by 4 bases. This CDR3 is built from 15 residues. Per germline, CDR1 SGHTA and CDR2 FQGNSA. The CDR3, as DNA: TGTGCCAGCAGCTTCAGCGGGAGGGTAGGAGAGACCCAGTACTTC. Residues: CASSFSGRVGETQYF.

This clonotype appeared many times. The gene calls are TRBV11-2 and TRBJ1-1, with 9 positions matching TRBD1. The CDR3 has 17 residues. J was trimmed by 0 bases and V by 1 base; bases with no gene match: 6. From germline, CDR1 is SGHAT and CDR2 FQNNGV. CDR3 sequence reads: CASSLGDRAVMNTEAFF. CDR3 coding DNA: TGTGCCAGCAGCTTAGGGGACAGGGCAGTGATGAACACTGAAGCTTTCTTT.

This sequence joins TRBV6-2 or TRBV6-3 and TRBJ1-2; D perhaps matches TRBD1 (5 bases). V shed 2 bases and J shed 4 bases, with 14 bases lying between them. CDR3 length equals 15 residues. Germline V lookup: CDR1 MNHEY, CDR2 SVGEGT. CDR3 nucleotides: TGTGCCAGCAGTTACGGGACGGAGTCTGTCTATGGCTACACCTTC. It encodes CASSYGTESVYGYTF.

CDR3 sequence reads: CASSSGSHETQYF. The DNA of the CDR3 is TGTGCCAGCAGCTCAGGGTCCCACGAGACCCAGTACTTC. The rearrangement links TRBV7-8 to TRBJ2-5; tentatively, D is TRBD1 (5 bases). CDR1 and CDR2 from the germline V gene are SGHVS and FQNEAQ. This CDR3 region has 13 residues. Deletions cut 4 bases from V and 5 bases from J, with 11 bases between.

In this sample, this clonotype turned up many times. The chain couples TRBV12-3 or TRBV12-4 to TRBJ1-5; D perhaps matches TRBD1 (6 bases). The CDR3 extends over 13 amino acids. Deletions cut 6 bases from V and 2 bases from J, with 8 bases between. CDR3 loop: CASSPGGNQPQHF. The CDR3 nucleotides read TGTGCCAGCAGCCCAGGGGGCAATCAGCCCCAGCATTTT.

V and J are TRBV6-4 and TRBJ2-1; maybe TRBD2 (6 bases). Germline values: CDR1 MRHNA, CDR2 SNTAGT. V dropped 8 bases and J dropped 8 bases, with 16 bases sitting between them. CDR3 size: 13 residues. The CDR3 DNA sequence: TGTGCCAGCCGTGGAGGGCCGCGGTATGAGCAGTTCTTC. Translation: CASRGGPRYEQFF.

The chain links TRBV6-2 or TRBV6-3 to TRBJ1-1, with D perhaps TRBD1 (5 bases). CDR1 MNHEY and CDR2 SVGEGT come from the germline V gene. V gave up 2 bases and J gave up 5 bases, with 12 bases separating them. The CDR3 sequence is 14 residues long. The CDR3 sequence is CASSYGGKGTEAFF. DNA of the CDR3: TGTGCCAGCAGTTACGGGGGGAAAGGGACTGAAGCTTTCTTT.

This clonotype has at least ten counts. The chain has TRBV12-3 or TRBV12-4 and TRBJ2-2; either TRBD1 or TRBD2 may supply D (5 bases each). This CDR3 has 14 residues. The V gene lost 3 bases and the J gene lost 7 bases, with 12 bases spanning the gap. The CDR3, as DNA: TGTGCCAGCAGTTTTGGCCGGGGCGTCGGGGAGCTGTTTTTT. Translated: CASSFGRGVGELFF.

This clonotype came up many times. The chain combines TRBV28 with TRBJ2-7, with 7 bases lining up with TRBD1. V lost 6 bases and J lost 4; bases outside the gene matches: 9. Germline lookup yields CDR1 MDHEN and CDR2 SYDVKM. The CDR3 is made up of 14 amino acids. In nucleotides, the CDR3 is TGTGCCAGCAGCCAAGGGGGCACTGGATACGAGCAGTACTTC. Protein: CASSQGGTGYEQYF.

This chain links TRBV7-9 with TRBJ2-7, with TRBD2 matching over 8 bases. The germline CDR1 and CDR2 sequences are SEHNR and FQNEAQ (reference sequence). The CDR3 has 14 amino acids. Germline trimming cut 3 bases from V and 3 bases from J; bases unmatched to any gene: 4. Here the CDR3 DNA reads TGTGCCAGCAGCTTTAATAGCGGGATCTACGAGCAGTACTTC. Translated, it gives CASSFNSGIYEQYF.

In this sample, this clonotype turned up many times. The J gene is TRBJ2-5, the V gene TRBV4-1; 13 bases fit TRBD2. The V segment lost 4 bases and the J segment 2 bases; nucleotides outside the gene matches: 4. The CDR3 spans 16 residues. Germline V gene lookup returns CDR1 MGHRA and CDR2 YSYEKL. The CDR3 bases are TGCGCCAGCAGCCTCCGACTAGCGGGAGGACAAGAGACCCAGTACTTC. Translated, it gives CASSLRLAGGQETQYF.

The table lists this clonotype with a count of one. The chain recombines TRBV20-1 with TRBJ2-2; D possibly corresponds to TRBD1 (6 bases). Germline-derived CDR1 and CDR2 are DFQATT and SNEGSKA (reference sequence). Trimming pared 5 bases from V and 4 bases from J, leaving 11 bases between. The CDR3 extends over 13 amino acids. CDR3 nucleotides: TGCAGTGCTGGTGGGACAACCACCGGGGAGCTGTTTTTT. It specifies CSAGGTTTGELFF.

CDR3 coding DNA: TGCGCCAGCAGTGAGTCTGGACGAGGGCAGCCCCAGCATTTT. Protein: CASSESGRGQPQHF. This rearrangement joins TRBV10-2 to TRBJ1-5, with D unclear. The length of the CDR3 is 14 residues. Trimming removed 0 bases from V and 7 bases from J, with 10 bases in between. Per the germline V gene, CDR1 is WSHSY and CDR2 is SAAADI.

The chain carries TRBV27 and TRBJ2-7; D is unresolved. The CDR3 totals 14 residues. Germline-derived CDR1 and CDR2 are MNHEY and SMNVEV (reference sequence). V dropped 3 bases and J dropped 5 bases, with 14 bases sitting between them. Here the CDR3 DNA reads TGTGCCAGCAGTTTGGGGTCCCGTCCACACGAGCAGTACTTC. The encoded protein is CASSLGSRPHEQYF.

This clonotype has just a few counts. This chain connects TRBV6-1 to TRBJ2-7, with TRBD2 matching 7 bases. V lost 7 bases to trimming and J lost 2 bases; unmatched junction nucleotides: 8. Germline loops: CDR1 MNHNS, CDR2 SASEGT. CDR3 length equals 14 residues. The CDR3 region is CASNRGDPTYEQYF. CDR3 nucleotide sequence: TGTGCCAGCAATCGGGGGGACCCCACCTACGAGCAGTACTTC.

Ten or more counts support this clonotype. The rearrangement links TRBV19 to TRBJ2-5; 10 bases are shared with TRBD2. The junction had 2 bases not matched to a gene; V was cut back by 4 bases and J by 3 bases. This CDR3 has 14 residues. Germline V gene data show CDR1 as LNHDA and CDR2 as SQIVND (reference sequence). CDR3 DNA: TGTGCCAGTAGTACCGGACTAGCGGAAGAGACCCAGTACTTC. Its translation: CASSTGLAEETQYF.

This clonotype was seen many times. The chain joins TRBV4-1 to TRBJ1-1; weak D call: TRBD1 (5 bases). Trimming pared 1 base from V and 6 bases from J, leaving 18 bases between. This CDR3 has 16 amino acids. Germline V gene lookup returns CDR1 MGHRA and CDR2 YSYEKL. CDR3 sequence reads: CASSQVPPGRGSEAFF. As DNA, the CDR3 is TGCGCCAGCAGCCAAGTCCCTCCGGGACGAGGGTCTGAAGCTTTCTTT.